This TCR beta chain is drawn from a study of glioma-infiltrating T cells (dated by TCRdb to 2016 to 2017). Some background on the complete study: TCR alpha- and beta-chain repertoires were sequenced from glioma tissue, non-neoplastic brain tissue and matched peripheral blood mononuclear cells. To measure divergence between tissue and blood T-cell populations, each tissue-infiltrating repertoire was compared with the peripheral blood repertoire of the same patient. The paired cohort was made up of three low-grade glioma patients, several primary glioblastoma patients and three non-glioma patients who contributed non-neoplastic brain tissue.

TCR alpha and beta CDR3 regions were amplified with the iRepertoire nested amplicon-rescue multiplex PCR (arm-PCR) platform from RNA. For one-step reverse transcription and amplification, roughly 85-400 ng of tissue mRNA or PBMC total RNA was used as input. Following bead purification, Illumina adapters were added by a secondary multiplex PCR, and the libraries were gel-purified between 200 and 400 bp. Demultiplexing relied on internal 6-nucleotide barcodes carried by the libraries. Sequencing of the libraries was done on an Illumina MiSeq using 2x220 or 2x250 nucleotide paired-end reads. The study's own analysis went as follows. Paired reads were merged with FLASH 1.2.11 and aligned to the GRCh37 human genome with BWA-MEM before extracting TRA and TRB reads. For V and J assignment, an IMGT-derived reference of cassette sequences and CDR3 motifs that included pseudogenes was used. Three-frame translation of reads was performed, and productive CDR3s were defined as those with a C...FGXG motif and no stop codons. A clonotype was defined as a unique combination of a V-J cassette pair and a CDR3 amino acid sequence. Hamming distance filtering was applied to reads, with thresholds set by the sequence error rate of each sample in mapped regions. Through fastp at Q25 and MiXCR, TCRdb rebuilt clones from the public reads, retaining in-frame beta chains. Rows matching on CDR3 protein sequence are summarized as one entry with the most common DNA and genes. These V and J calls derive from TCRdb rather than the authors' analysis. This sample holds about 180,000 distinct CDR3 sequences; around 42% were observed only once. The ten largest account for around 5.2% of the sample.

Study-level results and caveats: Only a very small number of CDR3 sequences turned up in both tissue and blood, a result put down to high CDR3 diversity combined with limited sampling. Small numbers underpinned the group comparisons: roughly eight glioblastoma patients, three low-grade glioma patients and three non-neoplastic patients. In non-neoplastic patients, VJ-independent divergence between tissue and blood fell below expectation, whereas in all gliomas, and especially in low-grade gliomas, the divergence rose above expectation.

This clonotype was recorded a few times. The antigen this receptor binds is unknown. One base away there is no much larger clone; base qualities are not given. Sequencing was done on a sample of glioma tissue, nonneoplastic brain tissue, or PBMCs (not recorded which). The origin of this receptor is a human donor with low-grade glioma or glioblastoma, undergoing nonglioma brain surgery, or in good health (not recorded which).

The DNA sequence is TGTGCCACCAGTCCGGGACAGCTTAACCAAGAGACCCAGTACTTC. Translated, this is CATSPGQLNQETQYF. In this chain, TRBV24-1 is recombined with TRBJ2-5, with 7 bases aligning to TRBD1. V lost 6 bases and J lost 0 bases, and the count of bases not matched to a germline gene is 6. The CDR3, from cysteine to phenylalanine, totals 15 residues. Only the CDR3 portion is preserved as DNA: 45 bases, with reading frame beginning at the first base. Looking up the germline V gene yields CDR1 KGHDR and CDR2 SFDVKD.